This is a list of T cell receptor beta chains from one sample in a study of OX40 agonist ivuxolimab in advanced cancers. The method was immunoSEQ multiplex PCR; TCRdb's version includes in-frame clones alone and lacks a portion of them. The sample shows about 100,000 clones, about nine tenths of them seen only once. The sample in question was CD4+ or CD8+ T cells sorted from blood, obtained in a trial of the OX40 agonist ivuxolimab. The receptors shown here come from an adult with an advanced solid tumor such as melanoma, head and neck, liver or kidney cancer. CDR3s include the opening cysteine and the closing phenylalanine or tryptophan. A D gene is named only where the DNA matches it firmly. Clone size is stated in some rows and not others, as once, few, many or a class when expanded.

J gene | clone size | V gene | D gene | CDR3 protein | CDR3 DNA
TRBJ2-1 | . | TRBV11-3 | . | CASSQSNEQFF | TGTGCCAGCAGCCAGAGCAATGAGCAGTTCTTC
TRBJ1-2 | few | TRBV2 | . | CASSMSSNYGYTF | TGTGCCAGCAGCATGTCGAGTAACTATGGCTACACCTTC
TRBJ2-5 | . | TRBV15 | . | CATSRDPPIGGAVAPETQYF | TGTGCCACCAGCAGAGATCCCCCCATCGGTGGGGCCGTCGCCCCGGAGACCCAGTACTTC
TRBJ2-7 | . | TRBV2 | TRBD2 | CASARTSGMGTHEQYF | TGTGCCAGCGCAAGGACTAGCGGGATGGGTACCCACGAGCAGTACTTC
TRBJ1-1 | . | TRBV5-4 | TRBD1 | CASSKRTGGPIAVAVAFF | TGTGCCAGCAGCAAAAGGACAGGGGGCCCAATTGCTGTAGCGGTAGCTTTCTTT
TRBJ2-2 | few | TRBV6-5 | . | CASKVGLNTGELFF | TGTGCCAGCAAGGTGGGGCTGAACACCGGGGAGCTGTTTTTT
TRBJ2-7 | . | TRBV7-9 | . | CASSRPGTAYEQYF | TGTGCCAGCAGTCGCCCCGGGACGGCATACGAGCAGTACTTC
TRBJ2-7 | . | TRBV30 | TRBD1 | CAWSPPPQGASYEQYF | TGTGCCTGGAGTCCCCCCCCACAGGGGGCCTCCTACGAGCAGTACTTC
TRBJ2-5 | once | TRBV2 | TRBD2 | CASRLGGARGETQYF | TGTGCCAGCAGGTTGGGAGGGGCTAGAGGAGAGACCCAGTACTTC
TRBJ2-2 | . | TRBV9 | . | CASSVLSGELFF | TGTGCCAGCAGCGTGCTTAGCGGGGAGCTGTTTTTT
TRBJ2-2 | few | TRBV7-9 | . | CASSFGLGAQSGELFF | TGTGCCAGCAGCTTCGGTTTGGGGGCCCAGTCCGGGGAGCTGTTTTTT
TRBJ2-1 | . | TRBV29-1 | TRBD2 | CSVLTSGRAIGEQFF | TGCAGCGTCCTTACCAGCGGGAGGGCCATTGGTGAGCAGTTCTTC
TRBJ1-1 | . | TRBV11-2 | TRBD1 | CASRRTGNMNTEAFF | TGTGCCAGCCGCAGGACAGGGAACATGAACACTGAAGCTTTCTTT
TRBJ2-1 | once | TRBV7-3 | TRBD1 | CASSPTRTGVRNEQFF | TGTGCCAGCAGCCCGACCCGGACAGGGGTTAGAAATGAGCAGTTCTTC
TRBJ2-7 | . | TRBV9 | TRBD2 | CASSVGTSGRIYEQYF | TGTGCCAGCAGCGTAGGGACTAGCGGGAGGATCTACGAGCAGTACTTC
TRBJ2-7 | . | TRBV6-5 | . | CASSRQGPYEQYF | TGTGCCAGCAGCCGCCAGGGCCCCTACGAGCAGTACTTC
TRBJ1-3 | once | TRBV30 | . | CAWRDRDFSGNTIYF | TGTGCCTGGAGGGACCGGGACTTCTCTGGAAACACCATATATTTT
TRBJ2-5 | . | TRBV19 | . | CASSSRGGGGTGPQETQYF | TGTGCCAGTAGTTCCCGAGGCGGCGGGGGGACAGGGCCTCAAGAGACCCAGTACTTC
TRBJ1-2 | . | TRBV15 | . | CATNPTDSWYGYTF | TGTGCCACCAACCCGACGGATTCGTGGTATGGCTACACCTTC
TRBJ2-6 | . | TRBV5-1 | . | CASSLSSGAGANVLTF | TGCGCCAGCAGCTTGTCTTCAGGGGCTGGGGCCAACGTCCTGACTTTC
TRBJ1-5 | . | TRBV5-7 | TRBD1 | CASSGDRVSGLGQPQHF | TGTGCCAGCAGCGGCGACAGGGTCTCGGGTCTAGGTCAGCCCCAGCATTTT
TRBJ2-3 | . | TRBV29-1 | TRBD2 | CSVDGGGTDTQYF | TGCAGCGTTGACGGGGGGGGAACAGATACGCAGTATTTT
TRBJ2-3 | . | TRBV28 | . | CASSSWTDTDTQYF | TGTGCCAGCAGTTCCTGGACAGACACAGATACGCAGTATTTT
TRBJ2-5 | . | TRBV6-6 | . | CASSYSSETQYF | TGTGCCAGCAGTTACTCGAGTGAGACCCAGTACTTC
TRBJ1-4 | . | TRBV5-4 | TRBD1 | CASSLDRGQEKLFF | TGTGCCAGCAGCTTGGACAGGGGGCAAGAAAAACTGTTTTTT
TRBJ2-5 | . | TRBV4-2 | . | CASSQSRGETQYF | TGTGCCAGCAGCCAATCGAGGGGGGAGACCCAGTACTTC
TRBJ1-5 | . | TRBV7-2 | TRBD1 | CASSPLTGVSNQPQHF | TGTGCCAGCAGCCCCCTTACAGGGGTTAGCAATCAGCCCCAGCATTTT
TRBJ1-2 | . | TRBV28 | . | CASSREWDATNGYTF | TGTGCCAGCAGCCGGGAATGGGACGCCACCAATGGCTACACCTTC
TRBJ2-1 | . | TRBV5-1 | . | CASSLGGLSNPYNEQFF | TGCGCCAGCAGCTTGGGTGGACTTTCTAACCCCTACAATGAGCAGTTCTTC
TRBJ2-2 | . | TRBV9 | . | CASSVELNTGELFF | TGTGCCAGCAGCGTGGAGTTGAACACCGGGGAGCTGTTTTTT
TRBJ2-6 | . | TRBV6-5 | . | CASLSGANVLTF | TGTGCCAGCTTGTCTGGGGCCAACGTCCTGACTTTC
TRBJ2-3 | once | TRBV12-5 | . | CASGLSTGRGDTQYF | TGTGCTAGTGGTTTGTCCACGGGTCGGGGAGATACGCAGTATTTT
TRBJ2-5 | . | TRBV7-7 | . | CASSLERGETQYF | TGTGCCAGCAGCTTAGAGAGGGGAGAGACCCAGTACTTC
TRBJ1-2 | . | TRBV28 | TRBD1 | CASSSRDRGSYGYTF | TGTGCCAGCAGTTCAAGGGACAGGGGAAGCTATGGCTACACCTTC
TRBJ2-1 | . | TRBV19 | . | CASTSYNEQFF | TGTGCCAGTACCTCCTACAATGAGCAGTTCTTC
TRBJ2-1 | . | TRBV29-1 | . | CSVEVSGTGIYNEQFF | TGCAGCGTTGAAGTTAGCGGGACAGGGATCTACAATGAGCAGTTCTTC
TRBJ2-7 | . | TRBV13 | . | CASSSRGVSEQYF | TGTGCCAGCAGCTCCCGGGGCGTCTCGGAGCAGTACTTC
TRBJ1-4 | . | TRBV5-1 | TRBD1 | CASRKTGTLATNEKLFF | TGCGCCAGCAGAAAGACAGGGACCCTTGCAACTAATGAAAAACTGTTTTTT
TRBJ1-5 | . | TRBV6-1 | . | CASRGGHTGNQPQHF | TGTGCCAGCAGAGGCGGACACACGGGCAATCAGCCCCAGCATTTT
TRBJ2-5 | . | TRBV7-8 | TRBD1 | CASTRTGTQETQYF | TGTGCCAGCACCCGGACAGGGACCCAAGAGACCCAGTACTTC
TRBJ1-3 | once | TRBV7-9 | . | CASSPNSGNTIYF | TGTGCCAGCAGCCCAAATTCGGGAAACACCATATATTTT
TRBJ1-4 | . | TRBV7-9 | . | CASSALTWATNEKLFF | TGTGCCAGCAGCGCACTGACTTGGGCAACTAATGAAAAACTGTTTTTT
TRBJ1-3 | . | TRBV18 | . | CASSPYEVNSGNTIYF | TGTGCCAGCTCACCTTATGAGGTGAACTCTGGAAACACCATATATTTT
TRBJ1-5 | . | TRBV28 | . | CASSLPGNQPQHF | TGTGCCAGCAGTCTTCCTGGCAATCAGCCCCAGCATTTT
TRBJ1-1 | . | TRBV9 | . | CASSEGQKNTEAFF | TGTGCCAGCAGCGAAGGACAGAAGAACACTGAAGCTTTCTTT
TRBJ1-1 | once | TRBV6-1 | . | CASSTSPVLEAFF | TGTGCCAGCAGCACTAGCCCCGTACTTGAAGCTTTCTTT
TRBJ1-1 | . | TRBV19 | . | CASRPTVNTEAFF | TGTGCCAGTAGACCCACGGTGAACACTGAAGCTTTCTTT
TRBJ2-3 | . | TRBV7-3 | . | CASSLGLSHTDTQYF | TGTGCCAGCAGCCTTGGACTATCCCACACAGATACGCAGTATTTT
TRBJ2-5 | . | TRBV7-9 | . | CASSFFGGKETQYF | TGTGCCAGCAGCTTTTTCGGCGGAAAAGAGACCCAGTACTTC
TRBJ2-7 | . | TRBV4-1 | TRBD2 | CASSQEITSATYEQYF | TGCGCCAGCAGCCAAGAGATAACTAGCGCTACCTACGAGCAGTACTTC
TRBJ2-2 | . | TRBV7-2 | . | CASSLGQNTGELFF | TGTGCCAGCAGCTTAGGACAAAACACCGGGGAGCTGTTTTTT
TRBJ2-5 | . | TRBV5-8 | TRBD1 | CASSLWGPNRGETQYF | TGTGCCAGCAGCTTGTGGGGGCCCAACAGGGGAGAGACCCAGTACTTC
TRBJ2-7 | . | TRBV20-1 | . | CSAGTPEQYF | TGCAGTGCCGGGACCCCCGAGCAGTACTTC